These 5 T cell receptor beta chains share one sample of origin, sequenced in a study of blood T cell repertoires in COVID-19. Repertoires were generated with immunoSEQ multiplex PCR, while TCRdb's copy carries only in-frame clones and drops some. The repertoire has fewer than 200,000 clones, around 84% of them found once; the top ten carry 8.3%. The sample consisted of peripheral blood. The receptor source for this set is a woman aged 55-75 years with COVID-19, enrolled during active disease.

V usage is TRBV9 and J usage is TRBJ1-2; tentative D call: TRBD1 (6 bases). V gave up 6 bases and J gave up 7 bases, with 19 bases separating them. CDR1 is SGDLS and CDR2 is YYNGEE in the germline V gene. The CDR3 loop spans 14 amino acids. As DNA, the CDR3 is TGTGCCAGCAACCCAGGGGAGGGGATTAGTGGCTACACCTTC. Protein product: CASNPGEGISGYTF.

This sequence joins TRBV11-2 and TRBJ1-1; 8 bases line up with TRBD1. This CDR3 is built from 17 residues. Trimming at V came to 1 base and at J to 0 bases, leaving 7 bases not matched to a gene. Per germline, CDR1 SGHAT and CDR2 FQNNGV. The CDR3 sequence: CASSLGTGGRVNTEAFF. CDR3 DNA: TGTGCCAGCAGCTTAGGTACAGGGGGGAGGGTGAACACTGAAGCTTTCTTT. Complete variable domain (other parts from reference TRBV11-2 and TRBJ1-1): EAGVAQSPRYKIIEKRQSVAFWCNPISGHATLYWYQQILGQGPKLLIQFQNNGVVDDSQLPKDRFSAERLKGVDSTLKIQPAKLEDSAVYLCASSLGTGGRVNTEAFFGQGTRLTVV.

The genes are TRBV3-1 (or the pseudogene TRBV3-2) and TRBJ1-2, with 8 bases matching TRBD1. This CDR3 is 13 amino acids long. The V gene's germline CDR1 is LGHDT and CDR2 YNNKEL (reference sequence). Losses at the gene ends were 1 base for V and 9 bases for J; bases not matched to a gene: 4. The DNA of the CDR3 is TGTGCCAGCAGCCAAGGAGGGACAGGAAGCTACACCTTC. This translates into CASSQGGTGSYTF.

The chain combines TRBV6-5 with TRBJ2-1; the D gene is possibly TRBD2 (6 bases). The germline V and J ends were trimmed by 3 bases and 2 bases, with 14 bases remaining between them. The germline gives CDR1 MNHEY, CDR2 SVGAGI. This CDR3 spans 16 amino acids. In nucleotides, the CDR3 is TGTGCCAGCAGTTATCGTGGCGGGAAGGCCTACAATGAGCAGTTCTTC. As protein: CASSYRGGKAYNEQFF.

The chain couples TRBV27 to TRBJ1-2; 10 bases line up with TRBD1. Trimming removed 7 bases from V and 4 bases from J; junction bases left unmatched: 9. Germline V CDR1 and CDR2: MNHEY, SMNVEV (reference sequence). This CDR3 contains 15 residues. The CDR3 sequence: CASKTGTGVIYGYTF. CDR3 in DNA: TGTGCCAGCAAAACCGGGACAGGGGTAATCTATGGCTACACCTTC.